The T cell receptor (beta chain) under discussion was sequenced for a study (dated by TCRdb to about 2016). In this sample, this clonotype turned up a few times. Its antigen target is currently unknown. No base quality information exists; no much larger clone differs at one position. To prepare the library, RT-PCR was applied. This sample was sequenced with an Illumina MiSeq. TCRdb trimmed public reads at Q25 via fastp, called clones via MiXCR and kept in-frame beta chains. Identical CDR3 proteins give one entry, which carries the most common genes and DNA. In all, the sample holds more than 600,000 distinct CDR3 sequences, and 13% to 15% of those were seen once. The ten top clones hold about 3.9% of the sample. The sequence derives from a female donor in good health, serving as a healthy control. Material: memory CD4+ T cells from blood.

The DNA sequence is given as TGTGCCAGCAGCGCACAGACATATAATGGCTACACCTTC. Its amino acids are CASSAQTYNGYTF. The chain couples TRBV9 to TRBJ1-2; no D segment can be confidently identified. Relative to germline, V is 3 bases shorter and J is 6 bases shorter, with 12 bases between their ends. The CDR3, from cysteine to phenylalanine, totals 13 residues. Just CDR3 DNA is preserved here, 39 bases in frame from base 1. As encoded in the germline V gene, CDR1 is SGDLS while CDR2 is YYNGEE.